This T cell receptor (beta chain) derives from a study of tumor-infiltrating lymphocytes in localized non-small cell lung cancer. Overall study: Tumor tissue and non-adjacent uninvolved lung came from each patient.

The length of the CDR3 is 15 residues. CDR1 and CDR2 from the germline V gene are SGHTA and FQGNSA. V lost 5 bases to trimming and J lost 1 base, with 11 bases between them. Measured with immunoSEQ multiplex PCR; TCRdb has only the in-frame clones, and not every one. The table includes 12,000 or so clones, roughly 66% detected once. In its sample, this clone was seen once. This clonotype was obtained from a human donor with non-small cell lung cancer. The chain couples TRBV7-2 to TRBJ2-2; TRBD2 is a possible D gene (7 bases). Sequencing was performed on uninvolved lung tissue not adjacent to the tumor. CDR3 in amino acids: CASSRGALNTGELFF. The CDR3 region has the DNA TGTGCCAGCAGCCGGGGGGCGCTGAACACCGGGGAGCTGTTTTTT.